This T cell receptor beta chain is drawn from a study of T cell repertoires in cytomegalovirus infection. A single record per CDR3 protein comes from TCRdb applying MiXCR to the reads. Of about 140,000 distinct CDR3 sequences detected, about 6.3% appear once; the ten largest clones hold under 20%. V was clipped by 4 bases and J by 7 bases, with 17 bases between them. Germline CDR1 and CDR2: SEHNR and FQNEAQ (reference sequence). This CDR3 region has 16 residues. This clonotype has only a few counts. The source is a human donor in good health (CMV status not recorded). Some clones in this sample may be carry-over from other donors' samples. The gene calls are TRBV7-9 and TRBJ1-6, with a tentative D call TRBD1 (5 bases). Specimen: PBMCs. The CDR3 protein is CASSYETPGGNSPLHF. The CDR3 DNA is TGTGCCAGCAGCTACGAAACCCCCGGGGGGAATTCACCCCTCCACTTT.